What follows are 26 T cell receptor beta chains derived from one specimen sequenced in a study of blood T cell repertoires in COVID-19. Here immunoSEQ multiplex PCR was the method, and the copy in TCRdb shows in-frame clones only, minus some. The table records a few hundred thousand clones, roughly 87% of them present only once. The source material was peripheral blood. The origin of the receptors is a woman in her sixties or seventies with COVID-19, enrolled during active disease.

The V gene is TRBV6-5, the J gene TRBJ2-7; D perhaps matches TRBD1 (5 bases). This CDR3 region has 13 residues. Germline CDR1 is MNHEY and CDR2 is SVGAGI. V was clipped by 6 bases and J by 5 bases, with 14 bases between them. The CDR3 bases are TGTGCCAGCAGACGGACACTACTTAACGAGCAGTACTTC. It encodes CASRRTLLNEQYF.

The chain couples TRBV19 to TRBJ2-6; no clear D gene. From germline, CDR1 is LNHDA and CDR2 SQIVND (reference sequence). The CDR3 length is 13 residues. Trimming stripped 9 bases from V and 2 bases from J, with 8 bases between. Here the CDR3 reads CASFRTGANVLTF. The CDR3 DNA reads TGTGCCAGCTTTAGAACTGGGGCCAACGTCCTGACTTTC. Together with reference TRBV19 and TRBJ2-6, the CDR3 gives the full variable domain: DGGITQSPKYLFRKEGQNVTLSCEQNLNHDAMYWYRQDPGQGLRLIYYSQIVNDFQKGDIAEGYSVSREKKESFPLTVTSAQKNPTAFYLCASFRTGANVLTFGAGSRLTVL.

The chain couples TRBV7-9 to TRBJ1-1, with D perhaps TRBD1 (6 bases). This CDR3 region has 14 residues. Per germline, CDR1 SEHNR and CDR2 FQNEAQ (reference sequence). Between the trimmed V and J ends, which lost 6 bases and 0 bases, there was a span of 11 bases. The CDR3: CASSYGQLNTEAFF. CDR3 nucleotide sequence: TGTGCCAGCAGTTACGGACAGTTGAACACTGAAGCTTTCTTT. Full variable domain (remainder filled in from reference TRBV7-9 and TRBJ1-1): DTGVSQNPRHKITKRGQNVTFRCDPISEHNRLYWYRQTLGQGPEFLTYFQNEAQLEKSRLLSDRFSAERPKGSFSTLEIQRTEQGDSAMYLCASSYGQLNTEAFFGQGTRLTVV.

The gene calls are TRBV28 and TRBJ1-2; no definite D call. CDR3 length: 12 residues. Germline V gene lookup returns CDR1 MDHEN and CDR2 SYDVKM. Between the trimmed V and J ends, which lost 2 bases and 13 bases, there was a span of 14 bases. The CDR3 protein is CASSLLALGITF. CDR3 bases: TGTGCCAGCAGTTTACTCGCTCTCGGGATCACCTTC.

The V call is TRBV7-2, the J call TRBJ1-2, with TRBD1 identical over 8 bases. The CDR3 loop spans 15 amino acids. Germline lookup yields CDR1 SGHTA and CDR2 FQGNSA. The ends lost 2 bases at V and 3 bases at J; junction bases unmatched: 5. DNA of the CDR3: TGTGCCAGCAGCTTACAGGGGGCTTTTGACTATGGCTACACCTTC. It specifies CASSLQGAFDYGYTF.

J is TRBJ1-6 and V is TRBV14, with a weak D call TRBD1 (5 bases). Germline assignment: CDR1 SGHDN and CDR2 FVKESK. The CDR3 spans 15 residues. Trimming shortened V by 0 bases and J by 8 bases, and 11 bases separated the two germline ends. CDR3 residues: CASSQDLQGYSPLHF. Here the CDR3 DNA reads TGTGCCAGCAGCCAAGATCTGCAGGGCTATTCACCCCTCCACTTT.

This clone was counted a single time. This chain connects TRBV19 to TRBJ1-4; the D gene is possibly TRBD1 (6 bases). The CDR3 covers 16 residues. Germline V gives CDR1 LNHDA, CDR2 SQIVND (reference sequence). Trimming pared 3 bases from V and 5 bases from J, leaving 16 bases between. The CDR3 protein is CASSIRQDILNEKLFF. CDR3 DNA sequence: TGTGCCAGTAGTATCCGACAGGACATCTTAAATGAAAAACTGTTTTTT.

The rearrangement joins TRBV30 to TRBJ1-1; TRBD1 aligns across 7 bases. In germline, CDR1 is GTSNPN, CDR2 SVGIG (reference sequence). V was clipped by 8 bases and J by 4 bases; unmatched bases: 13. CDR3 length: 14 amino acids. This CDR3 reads CAVDRVEGATEAFF. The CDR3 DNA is TGTGCCGTGGACCGGGTGGAGGGGGCCACTGAAGCTTTCTTT.

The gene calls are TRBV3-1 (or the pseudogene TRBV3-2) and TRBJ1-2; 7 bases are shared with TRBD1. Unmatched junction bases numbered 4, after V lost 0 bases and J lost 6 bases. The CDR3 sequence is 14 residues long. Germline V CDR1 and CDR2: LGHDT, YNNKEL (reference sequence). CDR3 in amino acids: CASSQDDRVDGYTF. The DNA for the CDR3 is TGTGCCAGCAGCCAAGACGACAGGGTTGATGGCTACACCTTC.

This chain's CDR3 is CASSAGQGGYEQYF. The CDR3 coding sequence is TGTGCCAGCAGTGCCGGACAGGGGGGTTACGAGCAGTACTTC. The V call is TRBV2, the J call TRBJ2-7; 10 positions agree with TRBD1. V lost 4 bases, J lost 4 bases, and 4 bases stayed unmatched. Germline lookup yields CDR1 SNHLY and CDR2 FYNNEI. The CDR3 is made up of 14 amino acids.

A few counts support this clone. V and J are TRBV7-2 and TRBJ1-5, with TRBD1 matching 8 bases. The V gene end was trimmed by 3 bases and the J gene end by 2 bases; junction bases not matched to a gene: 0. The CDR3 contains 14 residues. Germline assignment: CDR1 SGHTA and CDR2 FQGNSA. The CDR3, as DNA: TGTGCCAGCAGCTTGACAGGGGGCAATCAGCCCCAGCATTTT. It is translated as CASSLTGGNQPQHF.

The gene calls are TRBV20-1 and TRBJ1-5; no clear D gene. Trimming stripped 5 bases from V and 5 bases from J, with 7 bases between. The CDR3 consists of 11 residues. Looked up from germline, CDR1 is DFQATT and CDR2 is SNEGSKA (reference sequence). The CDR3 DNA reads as TGCAGTGCTTCGGAGTATCAGCCCCAGCATTTT. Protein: CSASEYQPQHF.

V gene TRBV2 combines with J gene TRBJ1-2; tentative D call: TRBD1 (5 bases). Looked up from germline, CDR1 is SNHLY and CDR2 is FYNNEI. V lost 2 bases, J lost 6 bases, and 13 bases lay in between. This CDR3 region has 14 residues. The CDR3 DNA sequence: TGTGCCAGCAGTGAACGCGGCAGGGTGGATGGCTACACCTTC. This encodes CASSERGRVDGYTF.

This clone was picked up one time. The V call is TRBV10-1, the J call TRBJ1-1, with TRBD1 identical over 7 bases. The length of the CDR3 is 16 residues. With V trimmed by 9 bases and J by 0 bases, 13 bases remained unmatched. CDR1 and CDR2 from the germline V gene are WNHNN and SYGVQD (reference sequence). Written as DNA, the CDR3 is TGCGCCAGGGAGGACCTTCGACAGGGATTGAACACTGAAGCTTTCTTT. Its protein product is CAREDLRQGLNTEAFF.

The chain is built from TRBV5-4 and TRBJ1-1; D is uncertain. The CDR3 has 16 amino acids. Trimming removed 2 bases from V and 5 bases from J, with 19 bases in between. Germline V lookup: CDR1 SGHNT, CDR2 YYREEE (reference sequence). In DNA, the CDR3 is TGTGCCAGCAGCTTTAAGGACCAAGGGAGGCGGACTGAAGCTTTCTTT. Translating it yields CASSFKDQGRRTEAFF.

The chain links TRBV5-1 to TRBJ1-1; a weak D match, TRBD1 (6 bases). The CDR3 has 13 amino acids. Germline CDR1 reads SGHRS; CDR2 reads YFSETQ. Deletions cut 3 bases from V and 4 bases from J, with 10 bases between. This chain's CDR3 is CASSYRAFTEAFF. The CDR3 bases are TGCGCCAGCAGCTACAGGGCGTTCACTGAAGCTTTCTTT. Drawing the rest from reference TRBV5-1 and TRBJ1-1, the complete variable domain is KAGVTQTPRYLIKTRGQQVTLSCSPISGHRSVSWYQQTPGQGLQFLFEYFSETQRNKGNFPGRFSGRQFSNSRSEMNVSTLELGDSALYLCASSYRAFTEAFFGQGTRLTVV.

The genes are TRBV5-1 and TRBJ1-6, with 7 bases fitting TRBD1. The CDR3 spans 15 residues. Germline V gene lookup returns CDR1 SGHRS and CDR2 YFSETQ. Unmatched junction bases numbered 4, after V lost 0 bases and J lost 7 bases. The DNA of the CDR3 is TGCGCCAGCAGCTTGGGACAGGGAGGCAATTCACCCCTCCACTTT. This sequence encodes CASSLGQGGNSPLHF. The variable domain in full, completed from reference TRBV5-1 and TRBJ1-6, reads KAGVTQTPRYLIKTRGQQVTLSCSPISGHRSVSWYQQTPGQGLQFLFEYFSETQRNKGNFPGRFSGRQFSNSRSEMNVSTLELGDSALYLCASSLGQGGNSPLHFGNGTRLTVT.

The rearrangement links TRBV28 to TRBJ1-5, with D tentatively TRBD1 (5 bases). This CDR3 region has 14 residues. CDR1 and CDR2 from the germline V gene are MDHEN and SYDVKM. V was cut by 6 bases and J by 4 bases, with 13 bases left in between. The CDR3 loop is CASRTPTANQPQHF. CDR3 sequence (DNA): TGTGCCAGCAGGACCCCGACAGCTAATCAGCCCCAGCATTTT.

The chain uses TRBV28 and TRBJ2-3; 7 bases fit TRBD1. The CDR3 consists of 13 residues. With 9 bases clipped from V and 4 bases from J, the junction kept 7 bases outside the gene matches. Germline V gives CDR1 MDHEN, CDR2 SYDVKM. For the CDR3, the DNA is TGTGCCAGTGAGGGACAGTTGCCAGATACGCAGTATTTT. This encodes CASEGQLPDTQYF.

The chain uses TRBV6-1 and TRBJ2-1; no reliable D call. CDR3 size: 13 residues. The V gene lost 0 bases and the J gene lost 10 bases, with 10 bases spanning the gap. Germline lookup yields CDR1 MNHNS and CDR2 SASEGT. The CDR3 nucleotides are TGTGCCAGCAGTGAAGCGCTTCGGTGGGAGCAGTTCTTC. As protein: CASSEALRWEQFF.

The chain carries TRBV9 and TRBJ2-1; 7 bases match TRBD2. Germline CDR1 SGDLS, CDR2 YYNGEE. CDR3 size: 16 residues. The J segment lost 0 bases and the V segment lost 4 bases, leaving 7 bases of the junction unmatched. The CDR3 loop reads CASSWEAGSSYNEQFF. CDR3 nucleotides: TGTGCCAGCAGCTGGGAAGCGGGGAGCTCCTACAATGAGCAGTTCTTC.

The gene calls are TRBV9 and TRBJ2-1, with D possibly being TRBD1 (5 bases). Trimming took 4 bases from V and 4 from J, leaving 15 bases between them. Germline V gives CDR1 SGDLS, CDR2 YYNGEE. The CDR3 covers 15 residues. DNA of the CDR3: TGTGCCAGCAGCCCCCAGGGATTCCTTTACAATGAGCAGTTCTTC. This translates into CASSPQGFLYNEQFF.

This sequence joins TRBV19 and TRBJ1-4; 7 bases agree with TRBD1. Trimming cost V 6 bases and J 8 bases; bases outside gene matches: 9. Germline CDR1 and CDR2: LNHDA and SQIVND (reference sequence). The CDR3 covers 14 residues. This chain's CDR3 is CASRATGAREKLFF. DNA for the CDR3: TGTGCCAGTAGAGCAACAGGGGCGCGGGAAAAACTGTTTTTT.

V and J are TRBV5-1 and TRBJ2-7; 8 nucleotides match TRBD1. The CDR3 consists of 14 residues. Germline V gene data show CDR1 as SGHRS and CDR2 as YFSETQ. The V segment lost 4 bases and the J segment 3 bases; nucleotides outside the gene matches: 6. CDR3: CASSTGQGVYEQYF. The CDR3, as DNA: TGCGCCAGCAGCACAGGACAGGGCGTCTACGAGCAGTACTTC.

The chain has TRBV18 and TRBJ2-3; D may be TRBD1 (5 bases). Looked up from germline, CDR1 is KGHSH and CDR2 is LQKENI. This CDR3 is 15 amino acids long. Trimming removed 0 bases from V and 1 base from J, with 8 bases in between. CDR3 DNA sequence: TGTGCCAGCTCACCACCTACAGGAGGCACAGATACGCAGTATTTT. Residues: CASSPPTGGTDTQYF.

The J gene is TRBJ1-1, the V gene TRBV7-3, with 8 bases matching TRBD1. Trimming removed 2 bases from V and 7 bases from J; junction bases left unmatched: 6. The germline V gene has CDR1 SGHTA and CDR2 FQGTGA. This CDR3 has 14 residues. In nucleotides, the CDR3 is TGTGCCAGCAGCTTAGACAGGGGCAGGGGTGAAGCTTTCTTT. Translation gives CASSLDRGRGEAFF.